The 28 T cell receptor beta chains listed next were all sequenced from one sample in a study of cytomegalovirus exposure and HLA in healthy donors. The PCR used 60 Vbeta and 13 Jbeta primers. The data were produced by immunoSEQ multiplex PCR, yet TCRdb's version contains in-frame clones alone and is incomplete. The table records 150,000 to 200,000 clones, roughly 80% of them present only once. The sample was PBMCs. The receptors were sampled from a woman in her late teens or twenties in good health and CMV-seronegative.

This clone came up a few times. The genes are TRBV29-1 and TRBJ2-7; 7 positions agree with TRBD1. Per the germline V gene, CDR1 is SQVTM and CDR2 is ANQGSEA. The CDR3 runs to 15 residues. The V and J ends lost 6 bases and 2 bases, in that order; junction bases with no gene match: 13. CDR3 region: CSVVPRGRRTYEQYF. The DNA for the CDR3 is TGCAGCGTCGTACCAAGGGGGCGCAGGACCTACGAGCAGTACTTC.

V gene TRBV7-2 combines with J gene TRBJ1-5; TRBD1 might be the D (6 bases). Germline CDR1 and CDR2: SGHTA and FQGNSA. The CDR3 covers 12 residues. Trimming took off 5 bases at V and 7 bases at J, with 9 bases between the two ends. In DNA form, the CDR3 reads TGTGCCAGCAGCGTCCAGGGGCAGCCCCAGCATTTT. This gives the protein CASSVQGQPQHF.

With regard to this clone: At one end the junction does not follow the germline gene, possibly because of a read error. The chain carries TRBV7-9 and TRBJ1-3, with D possibly being TRBD1 (5 bases). Germline CDR1 reads SEHNR; CDR2 reads FQNEAQ (reference sequence). This CDR3 spans 19 amino acids. The CDR3 reads CSSSSQPGPSREEKNTIYF. Here the CDR3 DNA reads TGTTCCAGCAGCTCTCAACCAGGGCCTTCGAGGGAGGAAAAAAACACCATATATTTT.

This clone was observed once. The chain carries TRBV7-2 and TRBJ1-5; D is ambiguous. V lost 5 bases to trimming and J lost 9 bases, with 11 bases between them. Germline values: CDR1 SGHTA, CDR2 FQGNSA. The CDR3 spans 12 residues. The CDR3 nucleotides read TGTGCCAGCAGCCCCTTGGCGGGGCCCCAGCATTTT. Its protein product is CASSPLAGPQHF.

The chain carries TRBV9 and TRBJ2-7; TRBD2 matches 10 bases. The CDR3 is 15 amino acids. V lost 4 bases, J lost 7 bases, and 11 bases stayed unmatched. From germline, CDR1 is SGDLS and CDR2 YYNGEE. In DNA form, the CDR3 reads TGTGCCAGCAGCCCCCGGGTAGCGGGAGGCGGTGAGCAGTACTTC. Residues: CASSPRVAGGGEQYF.

The chain links TRBV28 to TRBJ2-3, with 12 bases aligning to TRBD2. V was pared by 4 bases and J by 9 bases, with 11 bases of the junction left unmatched. CDR3 length equals 16 residues. In germline, CDR1 is MDHEN, CDR2 SYDVKM. CDR3 region: CASSSLAGGLQHTQYF. The CDR3 DNA reads TGTGCCAGCAGTTCGCTAGCGGGAGGGCTCCAACACACGCAGTATTTT.

This clone was seen a single time. This chain connects TRBV10-3 to TRBJ2-7; 7 nucleotides line up with TRBD2. Germline V gene data show CDR1 as ENHRY and CDR2 as SYGVKD. This CDR3 comprises 14 residues. V shed 3 bases, J shed 2 bases, and the junction held 4 bases outside the gene matches. The CDR3 reads CAISDPGGAYEQYF. As DNA, the CDR3 is TGTGCCATCAGTGACCCTGGGGGGGCCTACGAGCAGTACTTC.

This clone turned up a few times. The V and J genes are TRBV4-3 and TRBJ2-2, with TRBD1 matching over 7 bases. V was clipped by 1 base and J by 0 bases; unmatched bases: 5. The CDR3 runs to 17 residues. CDR1 and CDR2 (germline): LGHNA, YSLEER. The CDR3 DNA sequence: TGCGCCAGCAGCCAAGGACCCGGGACAGCGAACACCGGGGAGCTGTTTTTT. Translation: CASSQGPGTANTGELFF.

The chain is built from TRBV7-9 and TRBJ2-7; TRBD2 might be the D (6 bases). In germline, CDR1 is SEHNR, CDR2 FQNEAQ (reference sequence). V lost 1 base and J lost 3, with 13 bases in between. This CDR3 comprises 15 residues. In nucleotides, the CDR3 is TGTGCCAGCAGCTTAGTCGGGGCGGGGATCTACGAGCAGTACTTC. Translated, it gives CASSLVGAGIYEQYF.

A single count supports this clone. The rearrangement joins TRBV7-9 to TRBJ2-7, with D tentatively TRBD2 (5 bases). Trimming left V 0 bases short and J 1 base short, with 13 bases between. The germline V gene encodes CDR1 SEHNR and CDR2 FQNEAQ (reference sequence). CDR3 size: 16 residues. The DNA for the CDR3 is TGTGCCAGCAGCTTAGCGCGAGGTAGCGTATCCTACGAGCAGTACTTC. Its protein product is CASSLARGSVSYEQYF.

In this sample, this clone turned up once. The chain combines TRBV9 with TRBJ1-1, with D perhaps matching TRBD1 (6 bases). The CDR3 contains 15 residues. Germline loops: CDR1 SGDLS, CDR2 YYNGEE. V gave up 3 bases and J gave up 1 base, with 13 bases separating them. CDR3: CASSDGGAGNTEAFF. CDR3 in DNA: TGTGCCAGCAGCGACGGGGGGGCCGGGAACACTGAAGCTTTCTTT.

The sample holds a few counts of this clone. Germline and junction disagree at one end, which may indicate a read error. J is TRBJ2-5 and V is TRBV7-9, with 7 bases identical to TRBD2. The CDR3 totals 16 residues. The germline gives CDR1 SEHNR, CDR2 FQNEAQ (reference sequence). Written as DNA, the CDR3 is TGTTCCAGCAGCAACCCCCAGGGAGGGAGGAAAGAGACCCAGTACTTC. It codes for CSSSNPQGGRKETQYF.

J is TRBJ1-4 and V is TRBV5-4; 9 bases are shared with TRBD1. This CDR3 region has 18 residues. Looked up from germline, CDR1 is SGHNT and CDR2 is YYREEE (reference sequence). Trimming cost V 0 bases and J 2 bases; bases outside gene matches: 8. CDR3 amino acids: CASSLGPTGGSTNEKLFF. The CDR3 nucleotides are TGTGCCAGCAGCTTGGGGCCGACAGGGGGGTCCACTAATGAAAAACTGTTTTTT.

The V call is TRBV2, the J call TRBJ1-5, with 8 bases fitting TRBD1. The CDR3 sequence is 14 residues long. Germline V gives CDR1 SNHLY, CDR2 FYNNEI. J lost 7 bases, V lost 5 bases, and 7 bases had no gene match. This CDR3 is CASSQKDREQPQHF. CDR3 nucleotides: TGTGCCAGCAGTCAAAAGGACAGGGAGCAGCCCCAGCATTTT.

The chain joins TRBV4-2 to TRBJ1-4, with 7 bases fitting TRBD1. The V segment lost 2 bases and the J segment 4 bases; nucleotides outside the gene matches: 13. The CDR3 contains 18 residues. Germline lookup yields CDR1 LGHNA and CDR2 YNFKEQ. CDR3 sequence: CASSQLQGQGSFNEKLFF. CDR3 coding DNA: TGTGCCAGCAGCCAATTACAGGGGCAGGGGTCGTTTAATGAAAAACTGTTTTTT.

In this sample, this clone turned up a few times. V gene TRBV7-6 combines with J gene TRBJ2-7; TRBD1 aligns across 8 bases. Germline trimming cut 4 bases from V and 3 bases from J; bases unmatched to any gene: 2. The CDR3 consists of 13 residues. Per germline, CDR1 SGHVS and CDR2 FNYEAQ. The DNA of the CDR3 is TGTGCCAGCAGCTCGGGACAGGTCTACGAGCAGTACTTC. This sequence encodes CASSSGQVYEQYF.

The rearrangement joins TRBV27 to TRBJ2-7, with 11 bases fitting TRBD2. V gave up 6 bases and J gave up 3 bases; unmatched junction bases: 10. The CDR3 is 16 amino acids. The germline V gene has CDR1 MNHEY and CDR2 SMNVEV (reference sequence). The CDR3 sequence is CASSPGLAEHHYEQYF. CDR3 sequence (DNA): TGTGCCAGCAGCCCGGGACTAGCGGAACACCACTACGAGCAGTACTTC.

The chain joins TRBV12-5 to TRBJ2-7; 8 nucleotides agree with TRBD1. The CDR3 has 13 residues. Germline V gene data show CDR1 as LGHNT and CDR2 as FRNRAP. The CDR3 loop reads CASGLGQAYEQYV. CDR3 in DNA: TGTGCTAGTGGGTTGGGACAGGCCTACGAGCAGTACGTC.

This clone was found once. The chain carries TRBV7-7 and TRBJ1-3; D is unresolved. CDR1 and CDR2 from the germline V gene are SSHAT and FNYEAQ (reference sequence). The CDR3 covers 17 residues. V gave up 4 bases and J gave up 2 bases, with 18 bases separating them. The DNA of the CDR3 is TGTGCCAGCAGCTCAGGCGACGGAGGCGAGGCTGGAAACACCATATATTTT. Encoded protein: CASSSGDGGEAGNTIYF.

There are a few counts of this clone. This chain links TRBV5-6 with TRBJ2-1, with D perhaps TRBD2 (6 bases). The CDR3 length is 12 residues. Trimming stripped 4 bases from V and 14 bases from J, with 16 bases between. Germline V gene data show CDR1 as SGHDT and CDR2 as YYEEEE. In nucleotides, the CDR3 is TGTGCCAGCAGCCAGCCGACTAGTGCGAAGTTCTTC. Translating gives CASSQPTSAKFF.

The chain combines TRBV7-9 with TRBJ2-5; TRBD1 aligns across 10 bases. This CDR3 is built from 15 residues. Germline CDR1 is SEHNR and CDR2 is FQNEAQ (reference sequence). V lost 5 bases and J lost 2; bases outside the gene matches: 5. The CDR3 DNA reads as TGTGCCAGCAGCCCTGGACAGGGGGTACAAGAGACCCAGTACTTC. It yields the protein CASSPGQGVQETQYF.

V gene TRBV10-2 combines with J gene TRBJ2-1; D possibly corresponds to TRBD1 (6 bases). The CDR3 covers 15 residues. V lost 5 bases and J lost 1, with 12 bases in between. Germline loops: CDR1 WSHSY, CDR2 SAAADI. CDR3 DNA sequence: TGCGCCAGCAGTAACCGGGACACATCCTACAATGAGCAGTTCTTC. It yields the protein CASSNRDTSYNEQFF.

The chain employs TRBV9 and TRBJ2-1; TRBD2 matches 7 bases. The germline CDR1 and CDR2 sequences are SGDLS and YYNGEE. After removal of 0 bases from V and 0 bases from J, the junction contained 12 bases not matched to a gene. The CDR3 runs to 19 residues. The chain's CDR3 is CASSVESGTAISSYNEQFF. The CDR3 DNA is TGTGCCAGCAGCGTAGAGAGCGGGACCGCGATCTCCTCCTACAATGAGCAGTTCTTC.

This clone was recorded a few times. This chain links TRBV5-1 with TRBJ2-7, with 10 positions matching TRBD2. Trimming at V came to 3 bases and at J to 4 bases, leaving 7 bases not matched to a gene. The V gene's germline CDR1 is SGHRS and CDR2 YFSETQ. CDR3 length equals 15 residues. The CDR3 nucleotides read TGCGCCAGCAGCTGGACTAGCGGACCACGTTACGAGCAGTACTTC. Translating it yields CASSWTSGPRYEQYF.

The chain links TRBV27 to TRBJ1-6; D unclear. Germline values: CDR1 MNHEY, CDR2 SMNVEV (reference sequence). The CDR3 contains 13 residues. The germline V and J ends were trimmed by 8 bases and 6 bases, with 11 bases remaining between them. CDR3 sequence (DNA): TGTGCCAGCGGGCTTCGGGGTAATTCACCCCTCCACTTT. This sequence encodes CASGLRGNSPLHF.

The genes are TRBV28 and TRBJ1-1; TRBD1 is a possible D gene (6 bases). Germline CDR1 is MDHEN and CDR2 is SYDVKM. The CDR3 loop spans 18 amino acids. V was pared by 6 bases and J by 2 bases, with 25 bases between. CDR3 nucleotides: TGTGCCAGCAGCCTAGGGGGGGGTGGTACAGGAGCCAACACTGAAGCTTTCTTT. Its translation is CASSLGGGGTGANTEAFF.

The genes are TRBV13 and TRBJ1-1, with unresolved D. Germline values: CDR1 PRHDT, CDR2 FYEKMQ (reference sequence). Trimming took off 5 bases at V and 2 bases at J, with 12 bases between the two ends. The CDR3 length is 14 residues. CDR3 bases: TGTGCCAGCAGCGGGAGGGCCCTTAACACTGAAGCTTTCTTT. Translation gives CASSGRALNTEAFF.

The rearrangement joins TRBV4-1 to TRBJ2-2; D is unclear. This CDR3 contains 15 residues. The V and J ends lost 2 bases and 4 bases respectively, with 11 bases between them. Germline V CDR1 and CDR2: MGHRA, YSYEKL. The CDR3 DNA sequence: TGCGCCAGCAGCCAATTCTACCCGGGCACCGGGGAGCTGTTTTTT. This codes for CASSQFYPGTGELFF.